This TCR beta chain was identified during a study of T cell repertoires in cytomegalovirus infection. TCRdb ran MiXCR on the reads and lists one entry per CDR3 protein. The table records roughly 150,000 distinct CDR3 sequences, about a quarter of them present only once. The sample consisted of PBMCs. This clonotype originated in a human donor in good health (CMV status not recorded). Some clones in this sample may be carry-over from other donors' samples.

The DNA for the CDR3 is TGCAGTGCTAGGGATCTAGCGGGGGGACTCACAGATACGCAGTATTTT. This codes for CSARDLAGGLTDTQYF. V and J are TRBV20-1 and TRBJ2-3, with TRBD2 matching over 11 bases. V lost 3 bases to trimming and J lost 2 bases; unmatched junction nucleotides: 7. Germline assignment: CDR1 DFQATT and CDR2 SNEGSKA (reference sequence). This CDR3 region has 16 residues.